This T cell receptor beta chain is drawn from a study of shared clonotypes between healthy human individuals. As for the study in general: The study used three CD4 naive, three CD4 memory, two CD8 naive and one CD8 memory plate per donor. Study-level findings and limits: Naive subsets generally had larger estimated richness than memory subsets. Deeper or shallower sequencing was expected to change how clonotypes are shared among donors.

A note on this clone: Antigen specificity is unknown.

Deep level was the assay's run setting. Generated by immunoSEQ multiplex PCR, the TCRdb table keeps only in-frame clones and is missing some. The sample consists of about 980,000 clones, 60% to 85% of them appearing once. From germline, CDR1 is SGHAT and CDR2 FQNNGV. This CDR3 comprises 16 residues. Trimming removed 1 base from V and 8 bases from J; junction bases left unmatched: 7. The sequenced material came from memory CD4+ T cells sorted from blood. This sample's subset: CD45RA-negative fraction. The chain carries TRBV11-2 and TRBJ1-6; 8 nucleotides agree with TRBD1. This receptor was identified in a man between 18 and 29 years old in good health. This CDR3 is CASSLGTGKRDSPLHF. The DNA of the CDR3 is TGTGCCAGCAGCTTAGGGACAGGGAAAAGGGATTCACCCCTCCACTTT.